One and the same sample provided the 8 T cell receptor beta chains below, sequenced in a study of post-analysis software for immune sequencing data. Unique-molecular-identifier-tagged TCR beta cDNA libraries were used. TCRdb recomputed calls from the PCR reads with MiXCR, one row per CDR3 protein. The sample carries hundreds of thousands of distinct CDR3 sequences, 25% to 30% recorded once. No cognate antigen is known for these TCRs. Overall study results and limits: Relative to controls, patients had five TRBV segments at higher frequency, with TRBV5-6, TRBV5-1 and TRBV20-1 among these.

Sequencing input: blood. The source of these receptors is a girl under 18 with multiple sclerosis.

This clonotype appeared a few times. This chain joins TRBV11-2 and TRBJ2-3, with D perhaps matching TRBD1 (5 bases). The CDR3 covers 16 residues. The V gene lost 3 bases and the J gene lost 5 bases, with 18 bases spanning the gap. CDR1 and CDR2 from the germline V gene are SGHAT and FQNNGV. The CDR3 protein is CASSFLPRQGGDTQYF. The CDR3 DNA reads TGTGCCAGCAGCTTCCTCCCCCGGCAGGGTGGAGATACGCAGTATTTT.

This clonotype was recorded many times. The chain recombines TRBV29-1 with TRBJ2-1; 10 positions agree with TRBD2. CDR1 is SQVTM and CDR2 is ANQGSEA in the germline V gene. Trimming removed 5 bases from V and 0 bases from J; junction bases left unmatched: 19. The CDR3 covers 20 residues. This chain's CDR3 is CSVHLIGGSGGTSSYNEQFF. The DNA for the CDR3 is TGCAGCGTTCATCTTATAGGAGGTAGCGGGGGGACCAGCTCCTACAATGAGCAGTTCTTC.

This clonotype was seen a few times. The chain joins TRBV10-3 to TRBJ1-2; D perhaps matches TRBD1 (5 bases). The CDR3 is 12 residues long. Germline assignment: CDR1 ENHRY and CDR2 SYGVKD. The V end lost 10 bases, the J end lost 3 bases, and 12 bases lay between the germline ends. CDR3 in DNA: TGTGCCACAGACAGCCCAGACTATGGCTACACCTTC. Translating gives CATDSPDYGYTF.

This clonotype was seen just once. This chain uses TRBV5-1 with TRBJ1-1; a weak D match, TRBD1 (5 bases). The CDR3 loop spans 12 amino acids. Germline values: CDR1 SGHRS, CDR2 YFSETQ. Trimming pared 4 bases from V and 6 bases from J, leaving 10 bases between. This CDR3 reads CASSDGHAEAFF. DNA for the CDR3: TGCGCCAGCAGCGATGGACACGCTGAAGCTTTCTTT.

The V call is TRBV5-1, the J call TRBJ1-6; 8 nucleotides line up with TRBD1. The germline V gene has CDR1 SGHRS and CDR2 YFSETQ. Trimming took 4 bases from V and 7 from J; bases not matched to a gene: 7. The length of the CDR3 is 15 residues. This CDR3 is CASSGTGGNNSPLHF. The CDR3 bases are TGCGCCAGCAGCGGTACAGGGGGTAACAATTCACCCCTCCACTTT.

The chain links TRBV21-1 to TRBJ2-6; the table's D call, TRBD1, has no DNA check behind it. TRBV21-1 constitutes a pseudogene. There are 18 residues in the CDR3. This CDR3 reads CASSNPRGASSGANVLTF. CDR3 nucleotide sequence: TGTGCCAGCAGCAACCCCCGTGGAGCGAGCTCTGGGGCCAACGTCCTGACTTTC.

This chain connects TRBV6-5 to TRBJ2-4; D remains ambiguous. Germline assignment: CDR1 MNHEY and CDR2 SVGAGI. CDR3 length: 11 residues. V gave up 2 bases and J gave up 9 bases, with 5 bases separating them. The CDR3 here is CASSYMSIQYF. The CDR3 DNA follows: TGTGCCAGCAGTTACATGAGCATTCAGTACTTC.

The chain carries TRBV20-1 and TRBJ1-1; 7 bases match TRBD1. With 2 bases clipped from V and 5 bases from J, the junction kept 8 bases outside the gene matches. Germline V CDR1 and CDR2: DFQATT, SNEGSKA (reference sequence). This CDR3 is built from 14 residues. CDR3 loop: CSARKRQGGTEAFF. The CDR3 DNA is TGCAGTGCTAGAAAAAGACAGGGAGGAACTGAAGCTTTCTTT.